This is a list of T cell receptor beta chains from one sample in a study of CD8 T cells in Susac syndrome. TCRdb re-derived calls from the immunoSEQ multiplex PCR reads in MiXCR, one entry per CDR3 protein. Of about 430,000 distinct CDR3 sequences listed, more than 80% were seen once; the top ten hold under 0.15%. Sequenced material: CD8+ T cells from PBMCs. Every receptor here comes from a human donor with multiple sclerosis. CDR3s include the opening cysteine and the closing phenylalanine or tryptophan. The D gene is left open where the match is weak. The listing skips clone size in some rows; elsewhere it reads once, few, many or a size class.

CDR3 DNA: TGTGCCAGCAGCGCGCGGGGGACTAGCGTATTCGCGAACACCGGGGAGCTGTTTTTT; CDR3 protein: CASSARGTSVFANTGELFF; clone size: once; D gene: TRBD2; J gene: TRBJ2-2; V gene: TRBV9
CDR3 DNA: TGTGCCAGCAGTTCCGATCTAGGGGGGAACTATGGCTACACCTTC; CDR3 protein: CASSSDLGGNYGYTF; clone size: -; D gene: -; J gene: TRBJ1-2; V gene: TRBV27
CDR3 DNA: TGTGCCAGCAGCTTAGTGGGGGCGGATGGCTACACCTTC; CDR3 protein: CASSLVGADGYTF; clone size: -; D gene: -; J gene: TRBJ1-2; V gene: TRBV7-9
CDR3 DNA: TGCAGCGTTGATACAGGGCGGAACACTGAAGCTTTCTTT; CDR3 protein: CSVDTGRNTEAFF; clone size: -; D gene: -; J gene: TRBJ1-1; V gene: TRBV29-1
CDR3 DNA: TGTGCCAGCAGCCAAGAGGTCTTCGAAGATACGCAGTATTTT; CDR3 protein: CASSQEVFEDTQYF; clone size: -; D gene: -; J gene: TRBJ2-3; V gene: TRBV14
CDR3 DNA: TGTGCCAGCAGTTATCGGGCCGACTACGAGCAGTACTTC; CDR3 protein: CASSYRADYEQYF; clone size: few; D gene: -; J gene: TRBJ2-7; V gene: TRBV6-5
CDR3 DNA: TGTGCCAGCAGGCCGACGGGGGTCGAAGTCCCAAACTATGGCTACACCTTC; CDR3 protein: CASRPTGVEVPNYGYTF; clone size: -; D gene: -; J gene: TRBJ1-2; V gene: TRBV25-1
CDR3 DNA: TGCAGTGCTAGTTCTACAGGGGGAATTGATGAGCAGTTCTTC; CDR3 protein: CSASSTGGIDEQFF; clone size: once; D gene: TRBD1; J gene: TRBJ2-1; V gene: TRBV20-1
CDR3 DNA: TGTGCCAGCAGCCAAGCGACAGGGCTAGCCAAAAACATTCAGTACTTC; CDR3 protein: CASSQATGLAKNIQYF; clone size: -; D gene: TRBD1; J gene: TRBJ2-4; V gene: TRBV3-1
CDR3 DNA: TGTGCCAGCAGCTTAACACCGTCCCAAGAGACCCAGTACTTC; CDR3 protein: CASSLTPSQETQYF; clone size: once; D gene: -; J gene: TRBJ2-5; V gene: TRBV7-3
CDR3 DNA: TGTGCCTGGAGATCGGGCGGACTATCCGAGAAGTTCTACGAGCAGTACTTC; CDR3 protein: CAWRSGGLSEKFYEQYF; clone size: -; D gene: -; J gene: TRBJ2-7; V gene: TRBV30
CDR3 DNA: TGTGCCAGCAGTTATGGGGTTTGGACAAAGGAAAAACTGTTTTTT; CDR3 protein: CASSYGVWTKEKLFF; clone size: few; D gene: -; J gene: TRBJ1-4; V gene: TRBV6-5
CDR3 DNA: TGTGCCAGTAGTCCGTGGTCTCCCTCATTTTGGACACCCAACACTGAAGCTTTCTTT; CDR3 protein: CASSPWSPSFWTPNTEAFF; clone size: -; D gene: -; J gene: TRBJ1-1; V gene: TRBV19
CDR3 DNA: TGTGCCAGCAGCGGGCACCGGGACAGGGCATACAATGAGCAGTTCTTC; CDR3 protein: CASSGHRDRAYNEQFF; clone size: -; D gene: TRBD1; J gene: TRBJ2-1; V gene: TRBV7-8
CDR3 DNA: TGCAGCGTTGACGGGGGGGGCGCGGAGACCCAGTACTTC; CDR3 protein: CSVDGGGAETQYF; clone size: -; D gene: TRBD2; J gene: TRBJ2-5; V gene: TRBV29-1
CDR3 DNA: TGTGCCAGCAGTGAAGATTTAGCGGGACTCACAGATACGCAGTATTTT; CDR3 protein: CASSEDLAGLTDTQYF; clone size: -; D gene: TRBD2; J gene: TRBJ2-3; V gene: TRBV2
CDR3 DNA: TGTGCCAGCCAGAGGGAGGGCCTTTTCTACGAGCAGTACTTC; CDR3 protein: CASQREGLFYEQYF; clone size: -; D gene: TRBD2; J gene: TRBJ2-7; V gene: TRBV27
CDR3 DNA: TGTGCCAGCAGTTTTTCAGATACGCAGTATTTT; CDR3 protein: CASSFSDTQYF; clone size: -; D gene: -; J gene: TRBJ2-3; V gene: TRBV27
CDR3 DNA: TGTGCCAGCAGTGCCGGGACGGGGAGGGATGGCTACACCTTC; CDR3 protein: CASSAGTGRDGYTF; clone size: -; D gene: -; J gene: TRBJ1-2; V gene: TRBV6-5
CDR3 DNA: TGTGCCAGCAGCCAAGTTTTCGGCTATCTAGGTGGTAGCAATCAGCCCCAGCATTTT; CDR3 protein: CASSQVFGYLGGSNQPQHF; clone size: -; D gene: -; J gene: TRBJ1-5; V gene: TRBV4-2
CDR3 DNA: TGCGCCAGCAGCCAAGATAGAAGGGGCGCGATAGAACCCCTCCACTTT; CDR3 protein: CASSQDRRGAIEPLHF; clone size: -; D gene: -; J gene: TRBJ1-6; V gene: TRBV4-1
CDR3 DNA: TGCAGTGCTAGAGATTTTAGCGGGGGGGCCGGTGAGCAGTTCTTC; CDR3 protein: CSARDFSGGAGEQFF; clone size: -; D gene: TRBD2; J gene: TRBJ2-1; V gene: TRBV20-1
CDR3 DNA: TGCGCCAGCAGCCAGGACAGCGACACAGATACGCAGTATTTT; CDR3 protein: CASSQDSDTDTQYF; clone size: once; D gene: -; J gene: TRBJ2-3; V gene: TRBV5-1
CDR3 DNA: TGCAGTGCTAGAGACTGGGGGGCAAGTCAGCCCCAGCATTTT; CDR3 protein: CSARDWGASQPQHF; clone size: -; D gene: -; J gene: TRBJ1-5; V gene: TRBV20-1
CDR3 DNA: TGTGCCATCAGTGAGAGTCAGAGTAGGAATTCACCCCTCCACTTT; CDR3 protein: CAISESQSRNSPLHF; clone size: -; D gene: -; J gene: TRBJ1-6; V gene: TRBV10-3
CDR3 DNA: TGCAGCGTTGAAGATTTGGGCACCTACAATGAGCAGTTCTTC; CDR3 protein: CSVEDLGTYNEQFF; clone size: -; D gene: -; J gene: TRBJ2-1; V gene: TRBV29-1
CDR3 DNA: TGTGCCAGCAGTTACACCCAGGGGGACGCTGAAGCTTTCTTT; CDR3 protein: CASSYTQGDAEAFF; clone size: -; D gene: TRBD1; J gene: TRBJ1-1; V gene: TRBV6-6
CDR3 DNA: TGCGCCAGTCATAAGGAGTACAATGAGCAGTTCTTC; CDR3 protein: CASHKEYNEQFF; clone size: -; D gene: -; J gene: TRBJ2-1; V gene: TRBV5-1
CDR3 DNA: TGTGCCAGCAGCTTGACAGCGGGGGGCACTGAAGCTTTCTTT; CDR3 protein: CASSLTAGGTEAFF; clone size: few; D gene: -; J gene: TRBJ1-1; V gene: TRBV7-9
CDR3 DNA: TGTGCCAGCAGCTTGATAACAGACTATGGCTACACCTTC; CDR3 protein: CASSLITDYGYTF; clone size: -; D gene: -; J gene: TRBJ1-2; V gene: TRBV5-4
CDR3 DNA: TGTGCCAGCAGTTTAGCCGCCCGGACAGGGGGCAGGACCGGGGAGCTGTTTTTT; CDR3 protein: CASSLAARTGGRTGELFF; clone size: -; D gene: TRBD1; J gene: TRBJ2-2; V gene: TRBV12-3/TRBV12-4
CDR3 DNA: TGTGCCAGCAGCGAATGGACTAGCGGGGGAGATTACAATGAGCAGTTCTTC; CDR3 protein: CASSEWTSGGDYNEQFF; clone size: -; D gene: TRBD2; J gene: TRBJ2-1; V gene: TRBV7-9
CDR3 DNA: TGTGCCAGCATTGAAAGGGGCTTCACCGGGGAGCTGTTTTTT; CDR3 protein: CASIERGFTGELFF; clone size: -; D gene: -; J gene: TRBJ2-2; V gene: TRBV28
CDR3 DNA: TGTGCCAGCAGCGTAGACCAGGGGAGGGGGAACACTGAAGCTTTCTTT; CDR3 protein: CASSVDQGRGNTEAFF; clone size: -; D gene: -; J gene: TRBJ1-1; V gene: TRBV9
CDR3 DNA: TGCAGTGCCGGAGGGACAGTCATGAACTATGGCTACACCTTC; CDR3 protein: CSAGGTVMNYGYTF; clone size: -; D gene: TRBD1; J gene: TRBJ1-2; V gene: TRBV20-1
CDR3 DNA: TGCGCCAGCAGCCAAGTTGGGGGGGCGGGGGCTGCCCGCCACGAGCAGTACTTC; CDR3 protein: CASSQVGGAGAARHEQYF; clone size: -; D gene: -; J gene: TRBJ2-7; V gene: TRBV4-1
CDR3 DNA: TGTGCCAGTAGTATCCGGCACCCCTACGAGCAGTACTTC; CDR3 protein: CASSIRHPYEQYF; clone size: -; D gene: -; J gene: TRBJ2-7; V gene: TRBV19
CDR3 DNA: TGTGCCAGCAGTGAAGAGGCAGGGGGCTGGAATGAGCAGTTCTTC; CDR3 protein: CASSEEAGGWNEQFF; clone size: -; D gene: TRBD1; J gene: TRBJ2-1; V gene: TRBV6-1
CDR3 DNA: TGTGCCAGCGAACGGATAAACACTGAAGCTTTCTTT; CDR3 protein: CASERINTEAFF; clone size: -; D gene: -; J gene: TRBJ1-1; V gene: TRBV28
CDR3 DNA: TGTGCCAGCAGCTTGGACAGGGAGTCCTATGGCTACACCTTC; CDR3 protein: CASSLDRESYGYTF; clone size: -; D gene: TRBD1; J gene: TRBJ1-2; V gene: TRBV7-9
CDR3 DNA: TGCAGTGCTAGAGGGACAGAAGAGATCTCCTACGAGCAGTACTTC; CDR3 protein: CSARGTEEISYEQYF; clone size: -; D gene: -; J gene: TRBJ2-7; V gene: TRBV20-1
CDR3 DNA: TGTGCCAGCAGCCAAGTGGCGGGTTGGCAAGAGACCCAGTACTTC; CDR3 protein: CASSQVAGWQETQYF; clone size: -; D gene: -; J gene: TRBJ2-5; V gene: TRBV14
CDR3 DNA: TGTGCCAGCAGCTTGGACACGAACTATGGCTACACCTTC; CDR3 protein: CASSLDTNYGYTF; clone size: few; D gene: -; J gene: TRBJ1-2; V gene: TRBV7-9
CDR3 DNA: TGTGCCAGCAGGACACAGGGGGCGGAGGGACCCCAGTACTTC; CDR3 protein: CASRTQGAEGPQYF; clone size: -; D gene: TRBD1; J gene: TRBJ2-5; V gene: TRBV12-3/TRBV12-4
CDR3 DNA: TGTGCCAGCAACACAGGTACAAACGAGCAGTACTTC; CDR3 protein: CASNTGTNEQYF; clone size: -; D gene: -; J gene: TRBJ2-7; V gene: TRBV6-1